These T cell receptor beta chains were read from a single sample in a study of PD-1 blockade in classical Hodgkin lymphoma. Method: immunoSEQ multiplex PCR; TCRdb's copy keeps in-frame clones and lacks some. The table includes some 16,000 clones, roughly 60% detected once. Material: peripheral blood mononuclear cells (PBMCs), obtained before the second cycle of nivolumab. The receptor source for this set is a human donor with classical Hodgkin lymphoma. Each CDR3 is given with its conserved first and last residue. The D gene is left open where the match is weak. Only part of the rows carry a size: once, few, many, or a class if the clone is expanded.

J	size	D	V	DNA	CDR3
TRBJ2-6	.	.	TRBV6-5	TGTGCCAGCAGTTACGGGAAGACTGGGGCCAACGTCCTGACTTTC	CASSYGKTGANVLTF
TRBJ1-1	.	TRBD1	TRBV7-9	TGTGCCAGCAGCTTAGGAAACAGGGGGTGGGGTGGCACTGAAGCTTTCTTT	CASSLGNRGWGGTEAFF
TRBJ2-3	.	TRBD2	TRBV4-2	TGTGCCAGCAGCCAAGCTAGCGGGACGGCCACAGATACGCAGTATTTT	CASSQASGTATDTQYF
TRBJ2-7	.	TRBD2	TRBV4-1	TGCGCCAGCAGCCATAGACTAGCGGGAGCTTACGAGCAGTACTTC	CASSHRLAGAYEQYF
TRBJ2-5	.	TRBD2	TRBV4-1	TGCGCCAGCAGCCCGACTAGCGTGGAGACCCAGTACTTC	CASSPTSVETQYF
TRBJ1-3	few	TRBD1	TRBV6-1	TGTGCCAGCAGTGATCGGGCAGGGGGCAGAAACACCATATATTTT	CASSDRAGGRNTIYF
TRBJ2-7	few	.	TRBV18	TGTGCCAGCTCACCCTTTTCCGGGAGTGACGAGCAGTACTTC	CASSPFSGSDEQYF
TRBJ2-7	.	.	TRBV6-5	TGTGCCAGCAGTTGGCGAGTACACTACGAGCAGTACTTC	CASSWRVHYEQYF
TRBJ2-7	.	.	TRBV7-8	TGTGCCAGCAGCCCCGGGACAAGAGTGTCCTACGAGCAGTACTTC	CASSPGTRVSYEQYF
TRBJ2-1	.	.	TRBV5-1	TGCGCCAGCAGCTTGGCCAAGGGGACGAGGTACAATGAGCAGTTCTTC	CASSLAKGTRYNEQFF
TRBJ2-7	.	.	TRBV28	TGTGCCAGCAGTTCCCAACAGCACTACGAGCAGTACTTC	CASSSQQHYEQYF
TRBJ2-2	.	TRBD2	TRBV7-9	TGTGCCAGCAGCTCAAGGATTGGCGGGAGCACCGGGGAGCTGTTTTTT	CASSSRIGGSTGELFF
TRBJ1-6	.	TRBD1	TRBV28	TGTGCCAGCAGTTTGGAAGGTTTAGGGCCAGGGGGCGATTCACCCCTCCACTTT	CASSLEGLGPGGDSPLHF
TRBJ2-1	.	TRBD2	TRBV4-1	TGCGCCAGCAGCGAAAGCCCGACTAGCTCTAACCGGGGTGAGCAGTTCTTC	CASSESPTSSNRGEQFF
TRBJ2-1	.	.	TRBV27	TGTGCCAGCAGTCTAGCGCACTCCTACAATGAGCAGTTCTTC	CASSLAHSYNEQFF
TRBJ2-7	.	.	TRBV6-1	TGTGCCAGCAGTGAAAAGTGGGAGGGGGCCATGTCTTACGAGCAGTACTTC	CASSEKWEGAMSYEQYF
TRBJ2-7	.	.	TRBV20-1	TGCAGTGCCCAGATTGGGGGACGGTACTTC	CSAQIGGRYF
TRBJ1-2	.	.	TRBV28	TGTGCCAGCAGGCGACGCGGGGGCCGGGACTATGGCTACACCTTC	CASRRRGGRDYGYTF
TRBJ1-2	medium-sized	.	TRBV14	TGTGCCAGCAGTCAAATACAGGGACCCAACTATGGCTACACCTTC	CASSQIQGPNYGYTF
TRBJ2-1	.	.	TRBV19	TGTGCCAGTAGTACCCCGGGCGGGAATGAGCAGTTCTTC	CASSTPGGNEQFF
TRBJ2-5	once	.	TRBV5-6	TGTGCCAGCAGCGCGCCCCAGGGGCCCCCTGGAGAGACCCAGTACTTC	CASSAPQGPPGETQYF
TRBJ2-7	.	TRBD1	TRBV19	TGTGCCAGTACCATGACAGGGAGCTCCTACGAGCAGTACTTC	CASTMTGSSYEQYF
TRBJ2-7	.	TRBD2	TRBV6-1	TGTGCCAGCAGGGAACTAGCGGGAGTTCCCTACGAGCAGTACTTC	CASRELAGVPYEQYF
TRBJ1-4	.	.	TRBV4-2	TGTGCCAGCAGCCAACCCGGACATACTAATGAAAAACTGTTTTTT	CASSQPGHTNEKLFF
TRBJ1-5	.	.	TRBV28	TGTGCCAGCAGTTTTGGGGCAGAAAATCAGCCCCAGCATTTT	CASSFGAENQPQHF
TRBJ1-4	.	.	TRBV7-8	TGTGCCAGCAGCTTATCAACTAATGAAAAACTGTTTTTT	CASSLSTNEKLFF
TRBJ1-3	.	.	TRBV19	TGTGCCAGTAGTATAGGCTCTGGAAACACCATATATTTT	CASSIGSGNTIYF
TRBJ2-5	.	.	TRBV28	TGTGCCAGCAGTCTTGCTGGGGCAGGACGTCCCAGTGAGACCCAGTACTTC	CASSLAGAGRPSETQYF
TRBJ2-1	medium-sized	.	TRBV27	TGTGCCAGCAGCTTGCTTGGCGATGAGCAGTTCTTC	CASSLLGDEQFF
TRBJ2-3	few	TRBD2	TRBV5-1	TGCGCCAGCAGCTCCCTAGCGGGAGTCGCAGATACGCAGTATTTT	CASSSLAGVADTQYF
TRBJ1-4	.	.	TRBV25-1	TGTGCCAGCAGTGAATGGACATCAACTAATGAAAAACTGTTTTTT	CASSEWTSTNEKLFF
TRBJ1-1	.	.	TRBV4-1	TGCGCCAGCAGCCAAGATAGGTGGGCTTTCTTT	CASSQDRWAFF
TRBJ2-3	few	.	TRBV5-6	TGTGCCAGCAGCTTGGAGCAGTATAGCACAGATACGCAGTATTTT	CASSLEQYSTDTQYF
TRBJ1-2	.	TRBD1	TRBV19	TGTGCCAGTTACGGGCTGTCAGGGGGTACCGACTATGGCTACACCTTC	CASYGLSGGTDYGYTF
TRBJ1-6	.	TRBD1	TRBV19	TGTGCCAGTAACAACAGGGGACTGAATTCACCCCTCCACTTT	CASNNRGLNSPLHF
TRBJ2-5	once	TRBD2	TRBV4-2	TGTGCCAGCAGCCAAGAGCCTAGCGGGAAAGAGACCCAGTACTTC	CASSQEPSGKETQYF
TRBJ1-2	.	TRBD1	TRBV5-4	TGTGCCAGCAGCTTAACAGGGGAAGAGGTCTATGGCTACACCTTC	CASSLTGEEVYGYTF
TRBJ2-3	.	TRBD2	TRBV10-3	TGTGCCATCAGTACTAGCGGTTTCACAGATACGCAGTATTTT	CAISTSGFTDTQYF
TRBJ1-6	few	.	TRBV27	TGTGCCAGCAGTTCGAACCTCAATTCACCCCTCCACTTT	CASSSNLNSPLHF
TRBJ2-1	.	TRBD2	TRBV14	TGTGCCAGCAGGACTAGCGGATACAATGAGCAGTTCTTC	CASRTSGYNEQFF
TRBJ2-5	.	.	TRBV6-1	TGTGCCAGCAGTGAAACAGGGTGGGATGAGACCCAGTACTTC	CASSETGWDETQYF
TRBJ2-7	.	.	TRBV9	TGTGCCAGCAGCGGCATCTCCTACGAGCAGTACTTC	CASSGISYEQYF
TRBJ2-3	.	.	TRBV6-6	TGTGCCAGCAGTTACTCGACTCTCACCCCAGATACGCAGTATTTT	CASSYSTLTPDTQYF
TRBJ1-5	.	.	TRBV4-1	TGCGCCAGCAGCCAAGATGGCAGCCAGAATCAGCCCCAGCATTTT	CASSQDGSQNQPQHF
TRBJ2-7	.	TRBD2	TRBV11-2	TGTGCCAGCAGCCCACCCGGACTAGCCGTATACTACGAGCAGTACTTC	CASSPPGLAVYYEQYF
TRBJ1-1	.	.	TRBV18	TGTGCCAGCTCACCAGCAAAGGGAGGGATAACTGAAGCTTTCTTT	CASSPAKGGITEAFF